The clone carrying this T cell receptor (beta chain) was counted at least ten times. All donors were Caucasian adults living in Nashville, Tennessee. The record originates from a study of shared clonotypes between healthy human individuals. For the study at large: The study used three CD4 naive, three CD4 memory, two CD8 naive and one CD8 memory plate per donor.

Generated by immunoSEQ multiplex PCR, the TCRdb table keeps only in-frame clones and is missing some. Here the sample spans 600,000 to 750,000 clones, approximately 77% being singletons. This CDR3 contains 15 residues. The V and J ends lost 4 bases and 2 bases respectively, with 12 bases between them. Germline CDR1 reads SNHLY; CDR2 reads FYNNEI. Material: memory CD4+ T cells sorted from blood. Subset specified: CD45RA-negative fraction. This chain links TRBV2 with TRBJ2-1; D gene uncertain. The TCR sequence derives from a woman aged 30 to 39 in good health. Here the CDR3 DNA reads TGTGCCAGCAGTGTAGGGCACGCTCCCTACAATGAGCAGTTCTTC. This sequence encodes CASSVGHAPYNEQFF.